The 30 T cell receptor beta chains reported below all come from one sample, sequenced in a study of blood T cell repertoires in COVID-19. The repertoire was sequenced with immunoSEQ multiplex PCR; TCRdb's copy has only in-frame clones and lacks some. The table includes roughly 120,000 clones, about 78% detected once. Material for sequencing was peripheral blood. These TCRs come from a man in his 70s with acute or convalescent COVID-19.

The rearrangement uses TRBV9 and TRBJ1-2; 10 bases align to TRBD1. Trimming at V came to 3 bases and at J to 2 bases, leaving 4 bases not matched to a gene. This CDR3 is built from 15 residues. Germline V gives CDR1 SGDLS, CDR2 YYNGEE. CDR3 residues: CASSDLGQGNYGYTF. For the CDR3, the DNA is TGTGCCAGCAGCGACCTGGGACAGGGGAACTATGGCTACACCTTC.

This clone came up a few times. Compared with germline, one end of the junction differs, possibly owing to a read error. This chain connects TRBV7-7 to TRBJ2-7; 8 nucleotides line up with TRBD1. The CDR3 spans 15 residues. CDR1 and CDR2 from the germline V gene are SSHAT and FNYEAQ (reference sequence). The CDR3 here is CASSYRTGNPYEQYF. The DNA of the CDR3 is TGTGCTAGCAGCTATAGGACAGGGAACCCCTACGAGCAGTACTTC.

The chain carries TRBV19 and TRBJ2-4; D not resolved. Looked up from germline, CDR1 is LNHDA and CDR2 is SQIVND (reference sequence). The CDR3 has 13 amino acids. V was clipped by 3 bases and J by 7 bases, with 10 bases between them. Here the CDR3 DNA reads TGTGCCAGTAGTATCCAGGAAAGGAACATTCAGTACTTC. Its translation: CASSIQERNIQYF.

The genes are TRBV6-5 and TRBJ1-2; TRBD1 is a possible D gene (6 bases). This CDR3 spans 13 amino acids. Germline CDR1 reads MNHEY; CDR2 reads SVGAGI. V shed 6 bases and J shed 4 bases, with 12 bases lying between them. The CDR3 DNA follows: TGTGCCAGCAGGCCTACAGGGCCCTATGGCTACACCTTC. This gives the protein CASRPTGPYGYTF.

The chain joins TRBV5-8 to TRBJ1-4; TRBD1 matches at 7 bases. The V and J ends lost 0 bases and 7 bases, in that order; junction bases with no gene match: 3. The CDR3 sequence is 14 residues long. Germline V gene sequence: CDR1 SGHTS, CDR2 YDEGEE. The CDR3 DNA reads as TGTGCCAGCAGCTTGGGACAGGGTGGTGAAAAACTGTTTTTT. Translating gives CASSLGQGGEKLFF.

CDR3 sequence (DNA): TGTGCCAGTAGTATAGCGCAACGGACAGGGGGCTCTGGCTACACCTTC. This gives the protein CASSIAQRTGGSGYTF. The V call is TRBV19, the J call TRBJ1-2, with TRBD1 identical over 11 bases. Germline assignment: CDR1 LNHDA and CDR2 SQIVND (reference sequence). The CDR3 contains 16 residues. With 1 base clipped from V and 7 bases from J, the junction kept 8 bases outside the gene matches.

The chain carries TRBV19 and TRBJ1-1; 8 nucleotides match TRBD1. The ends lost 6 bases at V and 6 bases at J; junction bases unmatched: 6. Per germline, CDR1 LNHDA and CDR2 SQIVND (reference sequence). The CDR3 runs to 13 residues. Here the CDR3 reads CASRPPGGPEAFF. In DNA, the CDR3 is TGTGCCAGTAGACCGCCAGGGGGCCCTGAAGCTTTCTTT.

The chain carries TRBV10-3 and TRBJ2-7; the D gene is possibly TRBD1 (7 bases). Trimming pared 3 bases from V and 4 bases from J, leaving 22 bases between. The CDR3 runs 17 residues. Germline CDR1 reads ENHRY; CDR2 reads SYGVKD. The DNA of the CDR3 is TGTGCCATCAGTGACCCTGGGGGGAGGCAGGGGGGTTACGAGCAGTACTTC. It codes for CAISDPGGRQGGYEQYF.

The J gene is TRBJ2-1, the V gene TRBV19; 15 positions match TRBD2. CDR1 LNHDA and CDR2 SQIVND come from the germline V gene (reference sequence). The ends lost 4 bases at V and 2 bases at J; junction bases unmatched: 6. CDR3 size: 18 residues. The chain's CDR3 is CASSSLRTSGGAYNEQFF. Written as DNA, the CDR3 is TGTGCCAGTAGTAGCCTTAGGACTAGCGGGGGGGCCTACAATGAGCAGTTCTTC.

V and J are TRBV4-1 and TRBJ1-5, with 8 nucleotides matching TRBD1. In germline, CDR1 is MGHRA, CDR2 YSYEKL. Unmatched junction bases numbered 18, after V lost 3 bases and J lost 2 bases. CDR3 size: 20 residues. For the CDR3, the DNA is TGCGCCAGCAGCCACCTACCGGGACAGGCCAACTTCGGGCGCAATCAGCCCCAGCATTTT. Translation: CASSHLPGQANFGRNQPQHF.

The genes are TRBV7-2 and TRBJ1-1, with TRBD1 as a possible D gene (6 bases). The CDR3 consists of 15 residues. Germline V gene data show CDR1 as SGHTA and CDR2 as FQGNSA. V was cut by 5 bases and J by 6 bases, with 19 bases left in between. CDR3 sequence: CASSPRQGRGSEAFF. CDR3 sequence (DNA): TGTGCCAGCAGCCCGAGGCAGGGGCGAGGGTCTGAAGCTTTCTTT. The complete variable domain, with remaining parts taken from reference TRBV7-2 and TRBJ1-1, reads GAGVSQSPSNKVTEKGKDVELRCDPISGHTALYWYRQSLGQGLEFLIYFQGNSAPDKSGLPSDRFSAERTGGSVSTLTIQRTQQEDSAVYLCASSPRQGRGSEAFFGQGTRLTVV.

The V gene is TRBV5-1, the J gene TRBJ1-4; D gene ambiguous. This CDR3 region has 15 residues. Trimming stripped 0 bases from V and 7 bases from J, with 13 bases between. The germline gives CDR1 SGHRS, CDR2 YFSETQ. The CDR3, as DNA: TGCGCCAGCAGCTTGGCTTCCCCGGTCGGTGAAAAACTGTTTTTT. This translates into CASSLASPVGEKLFF.

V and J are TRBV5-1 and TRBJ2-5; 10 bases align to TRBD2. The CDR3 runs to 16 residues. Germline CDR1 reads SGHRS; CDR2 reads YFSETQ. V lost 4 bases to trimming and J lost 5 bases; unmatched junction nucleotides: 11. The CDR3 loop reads CASSTGAGGPGETQYF. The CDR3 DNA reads TGCGCCAGCAGCACCGGAGCGGGGGGGCCGGGGGAGACCCAGTACTTC.

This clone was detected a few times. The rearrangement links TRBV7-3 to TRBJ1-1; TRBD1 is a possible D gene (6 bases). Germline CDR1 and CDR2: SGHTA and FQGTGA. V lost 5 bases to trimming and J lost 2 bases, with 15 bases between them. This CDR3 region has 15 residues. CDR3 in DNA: TGTGCCAGCAGCCCGTCCAGGGGCGGTAACACTGAAGCTTTCTTT. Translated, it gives CASSPSRGGNTEAFF.

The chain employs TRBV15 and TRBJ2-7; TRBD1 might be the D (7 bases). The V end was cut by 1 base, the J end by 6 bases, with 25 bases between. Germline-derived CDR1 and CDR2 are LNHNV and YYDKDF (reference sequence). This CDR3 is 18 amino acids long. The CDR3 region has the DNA TGTGCCACCAGCAGAGGACTCGGGCGGGGACAGTCTTCGTCCGAGCAGTACTTC. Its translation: CATSRGLGRGQSSSEQYF. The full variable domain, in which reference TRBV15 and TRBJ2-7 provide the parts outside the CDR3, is DAMVIQNPRYQVTQFGKPVTLSCSQTLNHNVMYWYQQKSSQAPKLLFHYYDKDFNNEADTPDNFQSRRPNTSFCFLDIRSPGLGDTAMYLCATSRGLGRGQSSSEQYFGPGTRLTVT.

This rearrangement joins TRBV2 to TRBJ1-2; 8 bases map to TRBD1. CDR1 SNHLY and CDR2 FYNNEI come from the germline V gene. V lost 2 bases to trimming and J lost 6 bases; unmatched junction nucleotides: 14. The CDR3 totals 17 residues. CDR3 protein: CASSELPVLNRGNGYTF. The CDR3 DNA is TGTGCCAGCAGTGAATTACCTGTTTTGAACAGGGGGAATGGCTACACCTTC.

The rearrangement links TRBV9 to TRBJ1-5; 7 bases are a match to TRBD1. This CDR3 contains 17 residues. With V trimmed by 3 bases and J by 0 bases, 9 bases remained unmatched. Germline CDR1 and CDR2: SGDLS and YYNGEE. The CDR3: CASSAGQWGNSNQPQHF. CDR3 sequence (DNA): TGTGCCAGCAGCGCGGGACAGTGGGGCAATAGCAATCAGCCCCAGCATTTT.

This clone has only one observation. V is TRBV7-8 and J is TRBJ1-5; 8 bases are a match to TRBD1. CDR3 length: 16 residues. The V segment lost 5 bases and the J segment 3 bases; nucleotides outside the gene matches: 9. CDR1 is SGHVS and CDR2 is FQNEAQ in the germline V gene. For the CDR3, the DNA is TGTGCCAGCAGCGCCCGGACAGGGAAGGTCAATCAGCCCCAGCATTTT. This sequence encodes CASSARTGKVNQPQHF. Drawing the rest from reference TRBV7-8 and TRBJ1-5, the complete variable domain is GAGVSQSPRYKVAKRGQDVALRCDPISGHVSLFWYQQALGQGPEFLTYFQNEAQLDKSGLPSDRFFAERPEGSVSTLKIQRTQQEDSAVYLCASSARTGKVNQPQHFGDGTRLSIL.

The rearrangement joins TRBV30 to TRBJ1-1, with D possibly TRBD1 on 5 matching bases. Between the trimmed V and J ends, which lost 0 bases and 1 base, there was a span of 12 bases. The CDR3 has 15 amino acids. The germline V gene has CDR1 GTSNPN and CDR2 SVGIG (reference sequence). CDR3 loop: CAWSVGSQGNTEAFF. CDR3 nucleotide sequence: TGTGCCTGGAGTGTAGGTTCTCAGGGGAACACTGAAGCTTTCTTT.

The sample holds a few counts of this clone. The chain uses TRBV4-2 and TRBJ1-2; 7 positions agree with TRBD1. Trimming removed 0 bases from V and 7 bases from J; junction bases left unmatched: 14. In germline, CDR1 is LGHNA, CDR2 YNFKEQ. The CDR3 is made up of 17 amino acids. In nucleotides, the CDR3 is TGTGCCAGCAGCCAAGAACCCCGGGACAGAGGCCTAGGTGGCTACACCTTC. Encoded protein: CASSQEPRDRGLGGYTF.

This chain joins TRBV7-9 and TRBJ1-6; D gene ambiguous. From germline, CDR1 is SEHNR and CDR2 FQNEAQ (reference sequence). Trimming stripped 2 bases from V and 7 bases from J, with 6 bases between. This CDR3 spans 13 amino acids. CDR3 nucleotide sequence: TGTGCCAGCAGCTTATCGGTGAATTCACCCCTCCACTTT. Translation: CASSLSVNSPLHF.

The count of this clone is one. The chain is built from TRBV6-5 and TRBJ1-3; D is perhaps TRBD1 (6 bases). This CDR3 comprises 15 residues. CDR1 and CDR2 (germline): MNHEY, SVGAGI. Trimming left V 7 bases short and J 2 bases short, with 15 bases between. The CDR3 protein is CASMGAQEAGNTIYF. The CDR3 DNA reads TGTGCCAGCATGGGGGCTCAGGAAGCTGGAAACACCATATATTTT.

The CDR3 DNA reads as TGTGCCAGCAGCCAGTCCAGCGGGGCCAACTGGAATGAGCAGTTCTTC. Translated: CASSQSSGANWNEQFF. The chain couples TRBV3-1 (or the pseudogene TRBV3-2) to TRBJ2-1; 7 nucleotides line up with TRBD2. Germline CDR1 is LGHDT and CDR2 is YNNKEL (reference sequence). V shed 3 bases, J shed 7 bases, and the junction held 12 bases outside the gene matches. The CDR3 consists of 16 residues.

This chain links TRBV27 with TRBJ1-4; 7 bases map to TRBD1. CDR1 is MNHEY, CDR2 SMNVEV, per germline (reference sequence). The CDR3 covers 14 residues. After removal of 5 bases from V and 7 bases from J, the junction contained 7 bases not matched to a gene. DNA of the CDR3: TGTGCCAGCAGTGATCACGACAGGGCTGAAAAACTGTTTTTT. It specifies CASSDHDRAEKLFF.

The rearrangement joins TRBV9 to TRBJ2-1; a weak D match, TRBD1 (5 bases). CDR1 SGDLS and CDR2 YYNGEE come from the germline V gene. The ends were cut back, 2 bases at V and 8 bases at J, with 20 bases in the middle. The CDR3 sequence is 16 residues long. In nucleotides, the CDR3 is TGTGCCAGCAGCGTTGGTGTCAGGGAAGGGTCAGATGAGCAGTTCTTC. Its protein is CASSVGVREGSDEQFF.

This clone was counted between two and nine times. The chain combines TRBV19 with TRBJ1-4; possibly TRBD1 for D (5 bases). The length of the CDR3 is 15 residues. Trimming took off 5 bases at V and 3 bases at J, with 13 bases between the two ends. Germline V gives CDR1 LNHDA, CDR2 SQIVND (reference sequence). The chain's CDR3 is CASSPWGVSNEKLFF. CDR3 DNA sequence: TGTGCCAGTAGTCCGTGGGGGGTATCTAATGAAAAACTGTTTTTT.

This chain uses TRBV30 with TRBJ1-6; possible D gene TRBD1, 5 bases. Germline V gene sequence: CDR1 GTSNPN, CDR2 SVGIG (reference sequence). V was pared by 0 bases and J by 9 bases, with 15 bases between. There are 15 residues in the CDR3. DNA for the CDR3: TGTGCCTGGAGTGTCCAGGGTGGCGGAGTTTCACCCCTCCACTTT. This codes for CAWSVQGGGVSPLHF.

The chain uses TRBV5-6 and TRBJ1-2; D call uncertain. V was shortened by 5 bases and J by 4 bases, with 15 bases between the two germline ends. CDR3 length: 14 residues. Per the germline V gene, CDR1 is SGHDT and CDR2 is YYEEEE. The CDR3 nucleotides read TGTGCCAGCAGAACCGAGGGAACCCTCTATGGCTACACCTTC. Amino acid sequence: CASRTEGTLYGYTF.

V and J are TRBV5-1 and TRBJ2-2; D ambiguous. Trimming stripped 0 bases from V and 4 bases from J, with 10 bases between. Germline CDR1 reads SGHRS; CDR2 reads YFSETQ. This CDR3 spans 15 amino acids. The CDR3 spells CASSLAVSVTGELFF. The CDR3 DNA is TGCGCCAGCAGCTTGGCGGTTTCGGTCACCGGGGAGCTGTTTTTT.

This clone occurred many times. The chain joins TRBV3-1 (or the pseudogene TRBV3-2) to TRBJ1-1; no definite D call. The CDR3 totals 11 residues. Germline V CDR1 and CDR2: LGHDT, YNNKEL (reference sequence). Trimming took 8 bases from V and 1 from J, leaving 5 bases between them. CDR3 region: CASARNTEAFF. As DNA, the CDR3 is TGTGCCAGCGCCAGGAACACTGAAGCTTTCTTT.